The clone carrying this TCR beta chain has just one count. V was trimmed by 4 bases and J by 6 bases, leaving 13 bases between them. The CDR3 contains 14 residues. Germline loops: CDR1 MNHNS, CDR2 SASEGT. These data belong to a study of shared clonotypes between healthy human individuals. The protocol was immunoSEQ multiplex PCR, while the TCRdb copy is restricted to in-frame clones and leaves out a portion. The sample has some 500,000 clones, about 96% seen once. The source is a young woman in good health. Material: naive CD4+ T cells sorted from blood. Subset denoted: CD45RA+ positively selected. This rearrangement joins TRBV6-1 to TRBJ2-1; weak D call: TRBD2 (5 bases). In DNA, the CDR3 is TGTGCCAGCAGTGTCCCGGACTGGGGCAATGAGCAGTTCTTC. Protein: CASSVPDWGNEQFF.